This TCR beta chain originates from a study of shared clonotypes between healthy human individuals (TCRdb year 2020). About the study as a whole: The cohort comprised a couple of women and three men aged 18 to 49 years. Different laboratories and diverse techniques were used to prepare libraries and sequence TCR repertoires, to increase sequencing depth and limit assay-specific biases. Between about 0.85 and 9.5 billion PBMCs per donor were obtained by leukapheresis. To estimate repertoire size and how much clonotype sharing occurs between individuals, the study deeply sequenced the blood TCR repertoires of roughly 5 healthy adults. For each donor, CD4 naive and CD4 memory were each given three plates, CD8 naive was given two plates, and CD8 memory was given one plate.

The research as a whole found: The genetic and exposure-history diversity represented was limited by the small number of donors. Estimated clonotype richness was generally larger for naive than for memory subsets. Only blood was sampled, and tissue TCR repertoires likely differ from those in blood. Higher generation probabilities were observed for clonotypes shared by all four sorted-subset donors than for non-shared clonotypes. When several donors were compared, the shared fraction of clonotypes was around 5% for naive CD4, more than 3% for naive CD8, more than 2% for memory CD4, and less than 0.45% for memory CD8. Pairwise subsampling indicated that sequencing depth was expected to affect the degree of clonotype sharing among donors. Incomplete sequencing was indicated by rarefaction of sorted-subset datasets, despite the large sequencing depth.

Healthy HIV-negative adults with no recently reported acute infections or vaccinations were included as donors. Every donor was a Caucasian adult living in Nashville, Tennessee, USA. CD4+ T cells were enriched by magnetic negative selection, after which naive cells were positively selected on CD45RA and the negative fraction was taken as the memory subset. Blood was obtained by leukapheresis, after which PBMCs were separated by Ficoll-Histopaque density gradient centrifugation and cryopreserved in liquid nitrogen vapor phase. Analytical flow cytometry was used to check the purity and quantity of every magnetically sorted T cell population. From each sorted fraction, genomic DNA was isolated and quantified by UV absorbance on a Nanodrop 2000c. Using the deep immunoSEQ assay, TCR CDR3 regions were amplified from genomic DNA by multiplex PCR. Genomic DNA extracted from each cell subset was distributed evenly over all wells of several immunoSEQ 96-well plates, and each plate served as one replicate. For sorted subsets, around 0.2 ug of genomic DNA, equivalent to around 30,000 T cell genomes, went into each replicate PCR. Purified libraries were quantified with a Qubit 3.0 fluorometer, sized on a Bioanalyzer 2100, and re-quantified with the KAPA Library Quantification kit. Each immunoSEQ 96-well plate was sequenced on its own single-read 150-cycle Illumina NextSeq 550 flow cell. The authors' analysis ran thus. Because only junctional sequences without quality scores were contained in the immunoSEQ output, filtering matching that applied to full-length reads could not be performed. To assign V/J genes and CDR3, sequences were annotated using PyIR, a Python wrapper for IgBLAST v1.9, with IMGT germline references. Reads with weak V/J assignments (E-value above 1e-6), missing CDR3, stop codons, out-of-frame junctions, or ambiguous translated residues were removed. A V3J clonotype was defined by an identical inferred V gene, J gene, and CDR3 amino acid sequence. The percentage overlap between two repertoires was calculated by dividing the number of shared unique clonotypes by the size of the smaller repertoire. Repertoire richness was assessed with RTK rarefaction, the Chao1 estimator, and Recon v2.1 estimates of unobserved clonotypes. Generation probabilities for all TCRbeta clonotypes obtained by the gDNA method from several donors were computed using OLGA. TCRdb took over this immuneACCESS table, retaining in-frame rearrangements with V and J assigned. Such tables are incomplete; in checked studies, under half of the missing clones stem from an unresolved V gene, and the remainder is unexplained. V and J calls and clone size are as listed in that table; D and trimming were resolved from the DNA. Counted in this sample were approximately 940,000 clones; approximately 80% of them appeared once. Of the sample, about 1.5% is held by the ten largest clones.

In this sample, this clone turned up a few times. Its antigen remains unidentified. No base quality information exists; no much larger clone differs at one position. The CDR3, from cysteine to phenylalanine, totals 15 residues. The DNA shown is the 45-base CDR3, in frame from base 1. A distance of 13 bases separates the germline ends of V and J, which lose 0 bases and 2 bases respectively. CDR1 GTSNPN and CDR2 SVGIG were looked up in the germline V gene (reference sequence). This receptor chain uses TRBV30 and TRBJ2-5, with the D gene not clear enough to name. The TCR was taken from a man aged 18 to 30 in good health. The sample consisted of memory CD4+ T cells sorted from blood. Reading the label with the study, this specimen's cell subset or site is: CD45RA-negative fraction. The nucleotide sequence reads TGTGCCTGGAGTGTACTCAGAACTCCTCAAGAGACCCAGTACTTC. The resulting protein is CAWSVLRTPQETQYF.